The source of this T cell receptor beta chain is a study of cytomegalovirus exposure and HLA in healthy donors. Study-level background: In terms of ancestry, the Caucasian-associated cluster contained roughly 81% of the 350 to 450 genotyped donors. Study observations and caveats: Previously analyzed data showed that most TCR beta V segments were productive at a frequency of about 87% or about 30%. There were a few CMV-associated chains whose specificity for CMV antigens was confirmed in vitro. In a later analysis, TCR association rates varied by HLA locus: DRB1 most, HLA-C fewest.

The PCR was carried out with 60 Vbeta primers and 13 Jbeta primers. Libraries were prepared by immunoSEQ multiplex PCR; TCRdb keeps only in-frame clonotypes and omits some of them. The sample carries 55,000 to 80,000 clones, roughly four fifths recorded once. Looked up from germline, CDR1 is SGHTA and CDR2 is FQGNSA. V was pared by 5 bases and J by 5 bases, with 8 bases of the junction left unmatched. The length of the CDR3 is 14 residues. A remark on this clone: Its target is not known.

The sample taken for sequencing was PBMCs. The receptor was derived from a man younger than 35 in good health and CMV-seronegative. This chain connects TRBV7-2 to TRBJ1-1; 7 bases agree with TRBD1. CDR3 in DNA: TGTGCCAGCAGCCCGCCAGGGGGGAATACTGAAGCTTTCTTT. It codes for CASSPPGGNTEAFF.